This T cell receptor beta chain was captured by sequencing in a study of control samples from healthy donors and cancer patients. Produced via immunoSEQ multiplex PCR; TCRdb's table is partial and in-frame only. Among 200,000 to 250,000 clones listed, roughly 94% were seen once. Germline CDR1 and CDR2: SGHVS and FQNEAQ. The CDR3 loop spans 16 amino acids. Trimming stripped 4 bases from V and 5 bases from J, with 19 bases between. The specimen was blood. This clonotype originated in a man aged 50-59 years in good health. This chain connects TRBV7-8 to TRBJ2-3, with TRBD2 as a possible D gene (5 bases). Here the CDR3 DNA reads TGTGCCAGCAGCTCCCTTACGTTGGGGAGAATAGATACGCAGTATTTT. As protein: CASSSLTLGRIDTQYF. Variable domain in full (rest from reference TRBV7-8 and TRBJ2-3): GAGVSQSPRYKVAKRGQDVALRCDPISGHVSLFWYQQALGQGPEFLTYFQNEAQLDKSGLPSDRFFAERPEGSVSTLKIQRTQQEDSAVYLCASSSLTLGRIDTQYFGPGTRLTVL.